Included here is one TCR beta chain sequence, with context. No antigen is known for it. Per-base qualities were not stored, and no clone one base away is much larger. The sample originates from a study of shared clonotypes between healthy human individuals (dated by TCRdb to the early 2020s). About the study as a whole: Three men and a couple of women, aged 18 to 49 years, made up the cohort. Each donor's leukapheresis produced roughly between about 0.8 and 10 billion PBMCs. The study deeply sequenced blood TCR repertoires of five healthy adults to estimate repertoire size and the extent of clonotype sharing between individuals. To increase sequencing depth and limit assay-specific biases, different laboratories used diverse techniques to prepare libraries and sequence TCR repertoires. Per donor, three plates each were used for CD4 naive and CD4 memory, two for CD8 naive, and one for CD8 memory. Here is what the overall study found, with its caveats: Higher generation probabilities were observed for clonotypes shared by all four sorted-subset donors than for non-shared clonotypes. Even with the large sequencing depth, rarefaction of the sorted-subset datasets indicated that sequencing was incomplete. When several donors were compared, the shared fraction of clonotypes was 5% to 6.5% for naive CD4, about 4% for naive CD8, 2.3% for memory CD4, and 0.35% to 0.4% for memory CD8. The small number of donors limited the genetic and exposure-history diversity represented. Based on pairwise subsampling, the degree of clonotype sharing among donors was expected to be affected by sequencing depth. Estimated clonotype richness was generally larger for naive than for memory subsets. Sampling was limited to blood, and TCR repertoires in tissue likely differ from TCR repertoires in blood.

Using the deep immunoSEQ assay, multiplex PCR amplified TCR CDR3 regions from genomic DNA. Extracted genomic DNA from each cell subset was spread evenly across all wells of several immunoSEQ 96-well plates, with each plate serving as a replicate. Each replicate PCR for sorted subsets received about 0.2 ug genomic DNA, equal to roughly 29,000 T cell genomes. Purified libraries were measured with a Qubit 3.0 fluorometer, size-checked on a Bioanalyzer 2100, and measured again with the KAPA Library Quantification kit. A separate single-read 150-cycle Illumina NextSeq 550 flow cell was used to sequence each immunoSEQ 96-well plate. Turning to the authors' computational methods: Because the immunoSEQ output included only junctional sequences and no quality scores, the filtering could not be the same as the filtering used for full-length reads. To assign V/J genes and CDR3, sequences were annotated using PyIR, a Python wrapper for IgBLAST v1.9, with IMGT germline references. Reads with weak V/J assignments (E-value above 1e-6), missing CDR3, stop codons, out-of-frame junctions, or ambiguous translated residues were removed. V3J clonotypes were defined as sequences sharing an identical inferred V gene, J gene, and CDR3 amino acid sequence. To compute the percentage overlap between repertoires, the number of shared unique clonotypes was divided by the size of the smaller repertoire. RTK rarefaction, the Chao1 estimator, and Recon v2.1 estimates of unobserved clonotypes were used to assess repertoire richness. Generation probabilities were computed with OLGA for all TCRbeta clonotypes obtained by the gDNA method from several donors. What TCRdb holds here is the immuneACCESS table cut down to in-frame rearrangements. Part of the clones is not present; checked against another copy, under half of the missing clones reflect an unresolved V gene, and the others are unexplained. Clone size and the V and J calls come from that table; the DNA yielded D and trimming. Across this sample there are over a million clones, with about 80% seen only once. The top ten clones comprise about 1.4% of the sample.

The CDR3 spans 15 residues, from the cysteine through the phenylalanine. This entry keeps only the CDR3 DNA: 45 bases, framed from base 1. Taken from the germline V gene, the CDR1 and CDR2 loops are SNHLY and FYNNEI. Trimming at the junction amounts to 6 bases on V and 9 bases on J, and the germline ends lie 18 bases apart. The donors were healthy, HIV-negative adults with no recently reported acute infections or vaccinations. All donors were Caucasian adults living in Nashville, Tennessee, USA. CD4+ T cells were enriched by magnetic negative selection; naive cells were then positively selected on CD45RA, and the negative fraction formed the memory subset. After blood collection by leukapheresis, PBMCs were isolated using Ficoll-Histopaque density gradient centrifugation and then cryopreserved in the vapor phase of liquid nitrogen. Purity and quantity of every magnetically sorted T cell population were checked by analytical flow cytometry. Each sorted fraction had its genomic DNA isolated and then quantified by UV absorbance on a Nanodrop 2000c.

Source material: memory CD4+ T cells sorted from blood. This specimen's cell subset or site label, per the study, means: CD45RA-negative fraction. The V gene is TRBV2 and the J gene is TRBJ1-6; a tentative D call is TRBD1 (6 bases match). The receptor's source is a man between 18 and 35 years old in good health. The encoded CDR3 is CASSIQGGVSSPLHF. The DNA sequence reads TGTGCCAGCAGCATACAAGGGGGGGTTAGTTCACCCCTCCACTTT.